This TCR beta chain derives from a study of OX40 agonist ivuxolimab in advanced cancers. Here immunoSEQ multiplex PCR was the method, and the copy in TCRdb shows in-frame clones only, minus some. The repertoire includes under 20,000 clones, about 89% of them detected once, and 40% to 55% sits in the top ten. CDR1 and CDR2 from the germline V gene are SGHTA and FQGTGA. V was clipped by 2 bases and J by 1 base, with 15 bases between them. The CDR3 consists of 18 residues. The genes are TRBV7-3 and TRBJ2-6; D unclear. The receptor was isolated from an adult with an advanced solid tumor such as melanoma, head and neck, liver or kidney cancer. The input for sequencing was CD4+ or CD8+ T cells sorted from blood, taken in a trial of the OX40 agonist ivuxolimab. The CDR3 DNA sequence: TGTGCCAGCAGCTTATTCCCAGGCCCCCTTTCTGGGGCCAACGTCCTGACTTTC. It translates to CASSLFPGPLSGANVLTF.